This paragraph covers one T cell receptor (beta chain) sequence. This entry is derived from a study of blood T cell repertoires in COVID-19. Study-level information: Nucleic acid was either cDNA or gDNA, and it came from T cells, B-cell-depleted T cells, or PBMCs.

In the source study's methods: Amplification from reference gene primers served as the basis for estimated nucleated cell counts. The protocol was immunoSEQ multiplex PCR, while the TCRdb copy is restricted to in-frame clones and leaves out a portion. The V and J calls and clone size are taken from that table; D and trimming were inferred from the DNA. The sample includes 250,000 to 300,000 clones, about 91% of them seen just once. Germline V CDR1 and CDR2: GTSNPN, SVGIG (reference sequence). The CDR3 contains 12 residues. V gave up 0 bases and J gave up 9 bases, with 6 bases separating them. Individuals aged about 18 to 89 years were recruited from 24 US areas. Grouping used clinical history reported by participants in a survey and questionnaire.

Material: PBMCs or T cells enriched from blood (not recorded which). V gene TRBV30 combines with J gene TRBJ1-6; no firm D call. This sequence originates from a human donor in a cohort exposed to, infected with or recovered from COVID-19 (not recorded which). The donor label of this sample is uncertain. CDR3 residues: CAWSVEVSPLHF. The DNA of the CDR3 is TGTGCCTGGAGTGTTGAGGTTTCACCCCTCCACTTT.